The 3 T cell receptor beta chains below come from one sample, sequenced in a study. Tregs were sorted as CD4+CD25+CD127-/low cells. In TCRdb, the 5' RACE reads were re-called with MiXCR into one record per CDR3 protein. The sample lists 35,000 to 50,000 distinct CDR3 sequences, 20% to 25% occurring once. The sequencing input was Tregs sorted from blood. These receptors were taken from a female donor with breast cancer.

The rearrangement uses TRBV20-1 and TRBJ1-4; 9 nucleotides agree with TRBD1. CDR3 size: 17 residues. With V trimmed by 0 bases and J by 0 bases, 5 bases remained unmatched. Germline V gene data show CDR1 as DFQATT and CDR2 as SNEGSKA (reference sequence). The CDR3 here is CSARDWTGDSTNEKLFF. CDR3 in DNA: TGCAGTGCTAGAGATTGGACAGGGGACTCAACTAATGAAAAACTGTTTTTT.

In the case of this clonotype: A much larger clone sits a single nucleotide away, making a read error possible. The final CDR3 position lacks the conserved phenylalanine or tryptophan, pointing to a likely read error. The rearrangement links TRBV7-9 to TRBJ2-7, with D possibly matching TRBD2 (6 bases). This CDR3 is 12 amino acids long. Germline V gene lookup returns CDR1 SEHNR and CDR2 FQNEAQ (reference sequence). Deletions cut 7 bases from V and 6 bases from J, with 13 bases between. CDR3 coding DNA: TGTGCCAGCACCGACCCCGGGGGCGAGCAGTACCTC. It encodes CASTDPGGEQYL.

This clonotype was detected ten times or more. This chain joins TRBV5-1 and TRBJ2-7; D might be TRBD1 or TRBD2, each matching 5 bases. Germline assignment: CDR1 SGHRS and CDR2 YFSETQ. The CDR3 spans 14 residues. V lost 4 bases and J lost 4, with 15 bases in between. CDR3 sequence: CASSPDGTGYEQYF. The CDR3 bases are TGCGCCAGCAGCCCGGACGGGACGGGATACGAGCAGTACTTC. The whole variable domain, filled in from reference TRBV5-1 and TRBJ2-7, reads KAGVTQTPRYLIKTRGQQVTLSCSPISGHRSVSWYQQTPGQGLQFLFEYFSETQRNKGNFPGRFSGRQFSNSRSEMNVSTLELGDSALYLCASSPDGTGYEQYFGPGTRLTVT.